A selection of T cell receptor beta chains follows, all from one sample in a study of a mutant IDH1 vaccine in newly diagnosed glioma. Profiling relied on immunoSEQ multiplex PCR, and the TCRdb table lists in-frame clones only, not all of them. The repertoire holds roughly 30,000 clones, about 90% seen once, with approximately 3.3% in the top ten. Antigen specificity for these receptors is unknown. The sample here was peripheral blood mononuclear cells (PBMCs), taken from a glioma patient whose treatment included an IDH1 peptide vaccine. The receptors were gathered from a middle-aged woman with glioma. Some clones in this sample may be carry-over from other donors' samples. Each CDR3 is given with its conserved first and last residue. D genes are given only for firm matches. Only some rows state a clone size, as once, few, many or a class for expanded clones.

j_gene: TRBJ2-3
v_gene: TRBV2
abundance: NA
d_gene: NA
CDR3aa: CASKAPTDTQYF
CDR3nt: TGTGCCAGCAAAGCCCCCACAGATACGCAGTATTTT

j_gene: TRBJ1-2
v_gene: TRBV27
abundance: few
d_gene: TRBD1
CDR3aa: CASRRTGNYGYTF
CDR3nt: TGTGCCAGCAGGCGGACAGGAAACTATGGCTACACCTTC

j_gene: TRBJ2-5
v_gene: TRBV11-3
abundance: NA
d_gene: NA
CDR3aa: CASSPDRFQETQYF
CDR3nt: TGTGCCAGCAGCCCAGACAGATTCCAAGAGACCCAGTACTTC

j_gene: TRBJ1-6
v_gene: TRBV2
abundance: NA
d_gene: NA
CDR3aa: CASSEWSLDSPLHF
CDR3nt: TGTGCCAGCAGTGAATGGAGCCTTGATTCACCCCTCCACTTT

j_gene: TRBJ2-7
v_gene: TRBV15
abundance: NA
d_gene: TRBD1
CDR3aa: CATSYLVGQGTYEQYF
CDR3nt: TGTGCCACCAGCTACCTGGTGGGACAGGGAACTTACGAGCAGTACTTC

j_gene: TRBJ2-2
v_gene: TRBV2
abundance: NA
d_gene: NA
CDR3aa: CASSNGDTGELFF
CDR3nt: TGTGCCAGCAGCAACGGAGACACCGGGGAGCTGTTTTTT

j_gene: TRBJ2-1
v_gene: TRBV7-2
abundance: NA
d_gene: NA
CDR3aa: CASSQPYGGKQFF
CDR3nt: TGTGCCAGCAGCCAACCGTACGGCGGTAAGCAGTTCTTC

j_gene: TRBJ2-3
v_gene: TRBV18
abundance: NA
d_gene: NA
CDR3aa: CASAEGSGRTDTQYF
CDR3nt: TGTGCCAGCGCCGAAGGGAGCGGCCGGACAGATACGCAGTATTTT

j_gene: TRBJ2-3
v_gene: TRBV7-2
abundance: NA
d_gene: NA
CDR3aa: CASSLPRTGTDTQYF
CDR3nt: TGTGCCAGCAGCTTACCCCGGACAGGCACAGATACGCAGTATTTT

j_gene: TRBJ2-7
v_gene: TRBV28
abundance: once
d_gene: NA
CDR3aa: CASRIRGNSYEQYF
CDR3nt: TGTGCCAGCAGAATCAGGGGAAACTCCTACGAGCAGTACTTC

j_gene: TRBJ2-7
v_gene: TRBV19
abundance: NA
d_gene: NA
CDR3aa: CASSTYTDAYEQYF
CDR3nt: TGTGCCAGTAGTACGTACACGGACGCCTACGAGCAGTACTTC

j_gene: TRBJ2-7
v_gene: TRBV7-6
abundance: few
d_gene: NA
CDR3aa: CASSLGLGEQYF
CDR3nt: TGTGCCAGCAGCTTAGGACTGGGAGAGCAGTACTTC

j_gene: TRBJ2-2
v_gene: TRBV5-6
abundance: NA
d_gene: NA
CDR3aa: CASSPFRNTGELFF
CDR3nt: TGTGCCAGCAGCCCCTTTCGAAACACCGGGGAGCTGTTTTTT

j_gene: TRBJ2-7
v_gene: TRBV5-6
abundance: once
d_gene: NA
CDR3aa: CASSLDLRTYEQYF
CDR3nt: TGTGCCAGCAGCTTGGATCTCAGAACCTACGAGCAGTACTTC